This TCR beta chain was identified in a study of cytomegalovirus exposure and HLA in healthy donors. Worth noting for this clone: Its antigen is unidentified.

Healthy bone marrow donors supplied every sample. Whole-study results and caveats: Using a false discovery rate of 0.05, a later analysis showed that approximately 17,000 TCR beta sequences were associated with HLA alleles. There were under 200 TCR beta chains listed as cytomegalovirus-associated.

A multiplex PCR was run with 60 Vbeta primers and 13 Jbeta primers. Some clones are missing from TCRdb's copy, which holds only in-frame ones; the method was immunoSEQ multiplex PCR. In the table there are roughly 150,000 clones, roughly 80% of which are singletons. CDR1 SGHVS and CDR2 FNYEAQ come from the germline V gene. The CDR3 runs 13 residues. V lost 11 bases, J lost 0 bases, and 11 bases lay in between. The TCR comes from a male donor in good health and CMV-seronegative. Material: PBMCs. V and J are TRBV7-6 and TRBJ1-3; D unclear. The chain's CDR3 is CAEGLYSGNTIYF. Written as DNA, the CDR3 is TGTGCCGAAGGACTGTACTCTGGAAACACCATATATTTT.